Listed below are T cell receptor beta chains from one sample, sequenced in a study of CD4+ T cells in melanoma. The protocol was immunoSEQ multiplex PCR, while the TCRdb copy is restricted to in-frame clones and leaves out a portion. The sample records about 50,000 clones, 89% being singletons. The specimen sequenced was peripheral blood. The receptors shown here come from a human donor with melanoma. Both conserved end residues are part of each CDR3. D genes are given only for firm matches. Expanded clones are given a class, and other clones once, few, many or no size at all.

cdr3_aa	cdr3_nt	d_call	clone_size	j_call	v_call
CASNHSPRGTQYF	TGTGCCAGCAACCACTCCCCGAGGGGGACCCAGTACTTC	-	-	TRBJ2-5	TRBV27
CASTFSPGGNEQFF	TGTGCCAGCACCTTTAGTCCAGGGGGGAATGAGCAGTTCTTC	-	few	TRBJ2-1	TRBV27
CSVPAQVNTEAFF	TGCAGCGTCCCGGCACAGGTGAACACTGAAGCTTTCTTT	-	-	TRBJ1-1	TRBV29-1
CASSLAPGLAGGPSPGANVLTF	TGCGCCAGCAGCTTGGCCCCGGGACTAGCGGGGGGGCCTTCACCTGGGGCCAACGTCCTGACTTTC	TRBD2	-	TRBJ2-6	TRBV5-1
CASSPSFRTEAFF	TGTGCCAGTAGTCCCTCGTTTCGGACTGAAGCTTTCTTT	-	-	TRBJ1-1	TRBV19
CASGLSGADTQYF	TGTGCTAGTGGTTTGTCGGGGGCAGATACGCAGTATTTT	-	-	TRBJ2-3	TRBV12-5
CASSYLPNYPHEQYF	TGTGCCAGCAGTTACTTACCCAATTACCCCCACGAGCAGTACTTC	-	-	TRBJ2-7	TRBV6-5
CASSTAGEPGETQYF	TGTGCCAGCAGTACCGCAGGGGAACCGGGAGAGACCCAGTACTTC	-	-	TRBJ2-5	TRBV28
CASSGPSGLAADTQYF	TGTGCCAGCAGTGGCCCCTCGGGACTAGCTGCAGATACGCAGTATTTT	TRBD2	-	TRBJ2-3	TRBV25-1
CASSPGDARIYEQYF	TGTGCCAGCAGCCCGGGGGACGCCCGGATCTACGAGCAGTACTTC	-	-	TRBJ2-7	TRBV14
CATGLAGALSTDTQYF	TGTGCCACAGGACTAGCGGGGGCCCTTAGCACAGATACGCAGTATTTT	TRBD2	-	TRBJ2-3	TRBV6-6
CASSPGSRRDEQFF	TGTGCCAGCAGCCCCGGGTCCCGGAGGGATGAGCAGTTCTTC	-	-	TRBJ2-1	TRBV7-2
CASSLERGDWETQYF	TGCGCCAGCAGCTTGGAGCGGGGGGATTGGGAGACCCAGTACTTC	TRBD2	-	TRBJ2-5	TRBV5-1
CASSYRGGSDTQYF	TGTGCCAGCAGCTATCGTGGGGGGTCAGATACGCAGTATTTT	-	-	TRBJ2-3	TRBV5-4
CASSADWGGGTDTQYF	TGTGCCAGCAGCGCTGATTGGGGGGGTGGCACAGATACGCAGTATTTT	TRBD2	once	TRBJ2-3	TRBV7-8
CASSQDMGGDYGYTF	TGCGCCAGCAGCCAAGATATGGGGGGGGACTATGGCTACACCTTC	-	-	TRBJ1-2	TRBV4-1
CARSSGTSGASSYEQYF	TGTGCCAGAAGTTCCGGGACTAGCGGGGCGAGCTCCTACGAGCAGTACTTC	TRBD2	-	TRBJ2-7	TRBV5-4
CASSVAPGTTEAFF	TGTGCCAGCAGCGTAGCTCCGGGGACCACTGAAGCTTTCTTT	-	-	TRBJ1-1	TRBV9
CASNPDRVSYNEQFF	TGTGCCAGCAACCCGGACAGGGTCTCCTACAATGAGCAGTTCTTC	TRBD1	-	TRBJ2-1	TRBV28
CASSADGGAASTDTQYF	TGTGCCAGCAGCGCAGACGGGGGCGCTGCTAGCACAGATACGCAGTATTTT	-	once	TRBJ2-3	TRBV5-6
CASSIGGQDSYEQYF	TGTGCCAGTAGTATTGGCGGACAGGATTCCTACGAGCAGTACTTC	TRBD1	-	TRBJ2-7	TRBV19
CASSINLRETQYF	TGTGCCAGTAGTATAAATCTTAGGGAGACCCAGTACTTC	-	-	TRBJ2-5	TRBV19
CASSVGGYSYEQYF	TGTGCCAGTAGCGTCGGAGGATACTCCTACGAGCAGTACTTC	-	-	TRBJ2-7	TRBV19
CASSSEGQGLWNEQFF	TGTGCCAGCAGCTCAGAGGGACAGGGGTTATGGAATGAGCAGTTCTTC	TRBD1	-	TRBJ2-1	TRBV11-3
CASSLGGAQGQAYGYTF	TGTGCCAGCAGTTTAGGAGGGGCCCAGGGACAGGCCTATGGCTACACCTTC	TRBD1	-	TRBJ1-2	TRBV28
CASSRGQAETYEQYF	TGTGCCAGCAGCCGGGGACAGGCCGAAACCTACGAGCAGTACTTC	TRBD1	-	TRBJ2-7	TRBV9
CASSQDLTNYGYTF	TGTGCCAGCAGCCAAGATCTTACTAACTATGGCTACACCTTC	-	-	TRBJ1-2	TRBV4-2
CASSSDGNGGQPQHF	TGTGCCAGCAGTTCGGACGGCAATGGAGGTCAGCCCCAGCATTTT	-	-	TRBJ1-5	TRBV28
CASSQVDLVYNEQFF	TGCGCCAGCAGCCAAGTTGACCTAGTCTACAATGAGCAGTTCTTC	-	-	TRBJ2-1	TRBV4-3
CASSPRPTANTEAFF	TGTGCCAGCAGCCCCCGGCCGACAGCTAACACTGAAGCTTTCTTT	-	-	TRBJ1-1	TRBV7-9
CASSLTSYGYTF	TGTGCCAGTAGTCTAACGTCTTATGGCTACACCTTC	-	few	TRBJ1-2	TRBV19
CASSTPGLAGGPALFF	TGTGCCAGCAGCACCCCGGGACTAGCGGGGGGGCCAGCGCTGTTTTTT	TRBD2	-	TRBJ2-2	TRBV9
CASSALLDMGGYTF	TGTGCCAGCAGCGCACTCCTTGACATGGGGGGCTACACCTTC	-	-	TRBJ1-2	TRBV9
CASGGTGGFQETQYF	TGTGCCAGCGGCGGGACAGGGGGCTTCCAAGAGACCCAGTACTTC	TRBD1	-	TRBJ2-5	TRBV7-2
CASGFGWANQYF	TGTGCCAGCGGCTTCGGATGGGCCAACCAGTACTTC	-	-	TRBJ2-5	TRBV27
CASSSRTGSAETQYF	TGTGCCAGCAGCTCTCGGACAGGGTCGGCCGAGACCCAGTACTTC	TRBD1	-	TRBJ2-5	TRBV13
CASKSPGNEKLFF	TGTGCCAGCAAATCCCCGGGGAATGAAAAACTGTTTTTT	-	-	TRBJ1-4	TRBV11-2
CASSLMAGEGQPQHF	TGTGCCAGCAGCTTAATGGCCGGGGAGGGCCAGCCCCAGCATTTT	-	-	TRBJ1-5	TRBV7-2
CASRSQGDYGYTF	TGTGCCAGCAGATCCCAGGGTGACTATGGCTACACCTTC	-	-	TRBJ1-2	TRBV28
CASSQDPMSPTVEQYF	TGCGCCAGCAGCCAAGACCCCATGTCACCAACAGTAGAGCAGTACTTC	-	-	TRBJ2-7	TRBV4-1
CASSPDSSYEQYF	TGCGCCAGCTCTCCCGACAGCTCCTACGAGCAGTACTTC	-	-	TRBJ2-7	TRBV5-1
CASSLGDSYNEQFF	TGTGCCAGCAGCCTCGGGGACAGTTACAATGAGCAGTTCTTC	TRBD1	-	TRBJ2-1	TRBV5-5
CASSWGGTSGGTDTQYF	TGCGCCAGCAGCTGGGGGGGGACTAGCGGGGGCACAGATACGCAGTATTTT	TRBD2	-	TRBJ2-3	TRBV5-1